Following are 8 T cell receptor beta chains from one sample sequenced in a study of shared clonotypes between healthy human individuals. TCRdb keeps only in-frame clones here, not all; method: immunoSEQ multiplex PCR. Of some 2.4 million clones in the sample, under 95% were seen once. Sequences were obtained from naive CD4+ T cells from PBMCs. Noted subset: CD45RA+ positively selected. These receptors came from a young man in good health. Some clones in this sample may be carry-over from other donors' samples.

The chain couples TRBV5-1 to TRBJ1-4; TRBD1 matches 7 bases. CDR1 and CDR2 from the germline V gene are SGHRS and YFSETQ. CDR3 length equals 18 residues. V lost 0 bases, J lost 7 bases, and 15 bases stayed unmatched. CDR3 DNA: TGCGCCAGCAGCTTGGCCCGACAGGGAGGAGGGGCAGGTGAAAAACTGTTTTTT. It specifies CASSLARQGGGAGEKLFF.

This clone occurred once. The J gene is TRBJ2-1, the V gene TRBV4-1; TRBD2 matches at 8 bases. From germline, CDR1 is MGHRA and CDR2 YSYEKL. The V segment lost 2 bases and the J segment 6 bases; nucleotides outside the gene matches: 6. The CDR3 covers 15 residues. CDR3 in amino acids: CASSQPGTRRNEQFF. The CDR3 region has the DNA TGCGCCAGCAGCCAACCCGGGACTAGACGCAATGAGCAGTTCTTC.

The chain recombines TRBV5-1 with TRBJ2-3, with D unresolved. This CDR3 contains 13 residues. Per the germline V gene, CDR1 is SGHRS and CDR2 is YFSETQ. The V end lost 4 bases, the J end lost 10 bases, and 16 bases lay between the germline ends. CDR3 loop: CASSTTGPPAQYF. The CDR3 coding sequence is TGCGCCAGCAGCACGACCGGGCCCCCGGCGCAGTATTTT.

V usage is TRBV7-9 and J usage is TRBJ2-1; D gene ambiguous. V lost 5 bases and J lost 8, with 7 bases in between. CDR1 SEHNR and CDR2 FQNEAQ come from the germline V gene (reference sequence). This CDR3 spans 11 amino acids. The CDR3 nucleotides read TGTGCCAGCAGCCAATACGATGAGCAGTTCTTC. Protein product: CASSQYDEQFF.

CDR3 DNA: TGTGCCAGCAGCTTAGGTCCAGGGAACACTGAAGCTTTCTTT. This translates into CASSLGPGNTEAFF. V gene TRBV13 combines with J gene TRBJ1-1; D gene uncertain. Germline assignment: CDR1 PRHDT and CDR2 FYEKMQ (reference sequence). The CDR3 covers 14 residues. The V end was cut by 0 bases, the J end by 1 base, with 6 bases between.

This rearrangement joins TRBV5-1 to TRBJ2-7, with TRBD1 matching 7 bases. Trimming at V came to 2 bases and at J to 5 bases, leaving 10 bases not matched to a gene. The CDR3 totals 15 residues. Germline CDR1 and CDR2: SGHRS and YFSETQ. The CDR3 DNA is TGCGCCAGCAGCTTAAAGACAGGGATTGGAGACGAGCAGTACTTC. It is translated as CASSLKTGIGDEQYF. Supplemented by reference TRBV5-1 and TRBJ2-7, the full variable domain reads KAGVTQTPRYLIKTRGQQVTLSCSPISGHRSVSWYQQTPGQGLQFLFEYFSETQRNKGNFPGRFSGRQFSNSRSEMNVSTLELGDSALYLCASSLKTGIGDEQYFGPGTRLTVT.

The rearrangement uses TRBV6-6 and TRBJ1-1; D not certain. CDR3 length: 13 residues. Trimming left V 6 bases short and J 3 bases short, with 11 bases between. Germline loops: CDR1 MNHNY, CDR2 SVGAGI (reference sequence). CDR3 amino acids: CASRADFYTEAFF. The CDR3, as DNA: TGTGCCAGCAGGGCTGACTTCTACACTGAAGCTTTCTTT.

This sequence joins TRBV7-2 and TRBJ2-1; 7 nucleotides agree with TRBD2. The CDR3 has 15 amino acids. Germline values: CDR1 SGHTA, CDR2 FQGNSA. The V gene end was trimmed by 5 bases and the J gene end by 8 bases; junction bases not matched to a gene: 12. The CDR3: CASSARGSGIHEQFF. CDR3 nucleotides: TGTGCCAGCAGCGCCCGGGGGAGCGGGATACATGAGCAGTTCTTC.